Listed below are T cell receptor beta chains from one sample, sequenced in a study of blood T cell repertoires in COVID-19. The method was immunoSEQ multiplex PCR; TCRdb's version includes in-frame clones alone and lacks a portion of them. Seen here are just over 250,000 clones, about 90% observed once, and the top ten hold 10% to 13%. What was sequenced was peripheral blood. These receptors were obtained from a woman in her seventies with COVID-19, enrolled during active disease. Both conserved end residues are part of each CDR3. The D gene is left open where the match is weak. Size tells how often a clone was seen (once, few, many) or the class of an expanded clone, and some rows leave it out.

v_gene	abundance	j_gene	d_gene	CDR3aa	CDR3nt
TRBV24-1	once	TRBJ2-1	TRBD1	CATKGQGTSYNEQFF	TGTGCCACCAAGGGACAGGGGACCTCCTACAATGAGCAGTTCTTC
TRBV5-1	-	TRBJ1-1	-	CASSLLAGALNTEAFF	TGCGCCAGCAGCTTGCTGGCAGGGGCTCTGAACACTGAAGCTTTCTTT
TRBV11-2	-	TRBJ2-3	TRBD1	CASSRQGVGTQYF	TGTGCCAGCAGCCGACAGGGCGTGGGTACGCAGTATTTT
TRBV7-3	-	TRBJ2-7	TRBD2	CASSLDSGRTPYEQYF	TGTGCCAGCAGCTTAGATAGCGGGAGAACCCCCTACGAGCAGTACTTC
TRBV5-1	-	TRBJ2-5	-	CASSPEGSQETQYF	TGCGCCAGCAGCCCGGAGGGCAGCCAAGAGACCCAGTACTTC
TRBV29-1	few	TRBJ2-1	-	CSVEATGSDEQFF	TGCAGCGTCGAGGCAACAGGGAGCGATGAGCAGTTCTTC
TRBV5-1	-	TRBJ2-1	-	CASSLEGSSYNEQFF	TGCGCCAGCAGCTTGGAAGGGAGCTCCTACAATGAGCAGTTCTTC
TRBV6-2/TRBV6-3	-	TRBJ1-5	TRBD1	CASSSTGGLDQPQHF	TGTGCCAGCAGTTCCACAGGGGGCCTCGATCAGCCCCAGCATTTT
TRBV6-1	-	TRBJ1-2	-	CASSEAPGVGGYTF	TGTGCCAGCAGTGAAGCTCCAGGGGTGGGTGGCTACACCTTC
TRBV25-1	-	TRBJ2-1	-	CASSGRTYNEQFF	TGTGCCAGCAGTGGGCGGACTTACAATGAGCAGTTCTTC
TRBV7-6	-	TRBJ1-5	TRBD1	CASSSRDRGKDQPQHF	TGTGCCAGCAGCTCCCGGGACAGGGGTAAGGATCAGCCCCAGCATTTT
TRBV5-1	-	TRBJ1-4	-	CASSPQGSDNEKLFF	TGCGCCAGCAGCCCCCAGGGGTCAGATAATGAAAAACTGTTTTTT
TRBV5-6	-	TRBJ1-3	-	CASSGGQGNTIYF	TGTGCCAGCAGCGGCGGGCAGGGAAACACCATATATTTT
TRBV28	once	TRBJ1-2	TRBD1	CASSRQGVYGYTF	TGTGCCAGCAGTCGACAGGGAGTTTATGGCTACACCTTC
TRBV6-5	-	TRBJ1-3	TRBD1	CASSYSEGARHTIYF	TGTGCCAGCAGTTACTCGGAGGGGGCGAGGCACACCATATATTTT
TRBV27	-	TRBJ1-4	-	CASSLASGGRNEKLFF	TGTGCCAGCAGCTTAGCCTCAGGCGGGCGGAATGAAAAACTGTTTTTT
TRBV27	-	TRBJ2-7	TRBD2	CASSGLAGTVGYF	TGTGCCAGCAGCGGACTAGCGGGTACCGTGGGGTACTTC
TRBV19	-	TRBJ1-2	-	CATSWGGYTF	TGTGCCACCAGTTGGGGCGGCTACACCTTC
TRBV5-6	-	TRBJ2-7	-	CASSYTGIPYEQYF	TGTGCCAGCAGCTACACAGGGATCCCCTACGAGCAGTACTTC
TRBV28	-	TRBJ2-2	-	CASSPTSKGTGELFF	TGTGCCAGCAGTCCGACCAGTAAGGGGACCGGGGAGCTGTTTTTT
TRBV28	-	TRBJ2-3	-	CASTDRLTDTQYF	TGTGCCAGCACCGACAGACTCACAGATACGCAGTATTTT
TRBV18	-	TRBJ1-2	TRBD1	CASSPGTGGGNGYTF	TGTGCCAGCTCACCAGGGACAGGGGGTGGAAATGGCTACACCTTC
TRBV15	-	TRBJ1-3	-	CATSVQFRGPGNTIYF	TGTGCCACCAGCGTACAATTCAGGGGTCCCGGAAACACCATATATTTT
TRBV15	-	TRBJ2-7	-	CATSILSRAYEQYF	TGTGCCACCAGCATCCTGTCCAGGGCTTACGAGCAGTACTTC
TRBV27	-	TRBJ1-4	TRBD1	CASSTLRTGTDKEKLFF	TGTGCCAGCAGTACCCTCAGGACAGGGACGGATAAAGAAAAACTGTTTTTT
TRBV7-9	-	TRBJ2-2	-	CASSLRGTGELFF	TGTGCCAGCAGCTTACGGGGAACCGGGGAGCTGTTTTTT
TRBV27	-	TRBJ2-2	-	CASSLIREATGELFF	TGTGCCAGCAGTTTAATACGTGAGGCCACCGGGGAGCTGTTTTTT
TRBV11-3	-	TRBJ1-1	-	CASSLRLQGGKTFF	TGTGCCAGCAGCTTACGATTGCAGGGAGGTAAAACTTTCTTT
TRBV4-1	-	TRBJ1-5	-	CASSQGRDYQPQHF	TGCGCCAGCAGCCAAGGGCGGGACTATCAGCCCCAGCATTTT
TRBV5-4	-	TRBJ1-1	-	CASSSDGQLTEAFF	TGTGCCAGCAGCTCAGATGGACAGTTAACTGAAGCTTTCTTT
TRBV4-1	few	TRBJ2-6	-	CASSQVRGAVGANVLTF	TGCGCCAGCAGCCAAGTTCGGGGGGCTGTTGGGGCCAACGTCCTGACTTTC
TRBV18	-	TRBJ2-2	-	CASSGGPGELFF	TGTGCCAGCTCCGGCGGGCCCGGGGAGCTGTTTTTT
TRBV10-3	-	TRBJ2-3	-	CAISPRGVESDTQYF	TGTGCCATCAGCCCCAGGGGGGTAGAGTCTGATACGCAGTATTTT
TRBV30	few	TRBJ2-2	TRBD2	CAWSRLAGVTTGELFF	TGTGCCTGGAGTAGACTAGCGGGAGTAACCACCGGGGAGCTGTTTTTT
TRBV15	-	TRBJ1-2	-	CATSRDLAGIFQGYTF	TGTGCCACCAGCAGAGATTTGGCAGGTATATTCCAGGGCTACACCTTC
TRBV19	-	TRBJ1-2	-	CASKRRGNYGYTF	TGTGCCAGTAAAAGGAGGGGTAACTATGGCTACACCTTC
TRBV18	once	TRBJ2-1	TRBD2	CASSLIRPGTSGIRVNNEQFF	TGTGCCAGCTCACTGATACGACCCGGGACTAGCGGGATTAGGGTCAACAATGAGCAGTTCTTC
TRBV7-9	once	TRBJ1-6	-	CASSQSWGFYNSPLHF	TGTGCCAGCAGCCAGTCGTGGGGCTTCTATAATTCACCCCTCCACTTT
TRBV6-5	-	TRBJ2-1	TRBD1	CASRQGWIDEQFF	TGTGCCAGCCGACAGGGGTGGATTGATGAGCAGTTCTTC
TRBV6-6	-	TRBJ1-2	-	CASSQRGGYGYTF	TGTGCCAGCAGTCAAAGGGGGGGGTATGGCTACACCTTC
TRBV6-5	-	TRBJ1-3	-	CASSYSSLGFGNTIYF	TGTGCCAGCAGTTACTCGAGTTTGGGCTTTGGAAACACCATATATTTT
TRBV19	-	TRBJ2-7	TRBD1	CASGTARPPYEQYF	TGTGCCAGTGGGACAGCTCGCCCACCCTACGAGCAGTACTTC
TRBV6-5	few	TRBJ2-1	TRBD2	CASSYHSGRYNEQFF	TGTGCCAGCAGTTACCATAGCGGGAGATACAATGAGCAGTTCTTC
TRBV7-3	-	TRBJ1-6	-	CASSLTRGSPLHF	TGTGCCAGCAGCTTAACAAGGGGGTCACCCCTCCACTTT
TRBV6-5	few	TRBJ2-2	TRBD2	CASSWTSGNTGELFF	TGTGCCAGCAGTTGGACTAGCGGCAACACCGGGGAGCTGTTTTTT
TRBV5-5	-	TRBJ2-2	-	CASSFWGPGELFF	TGTGCCAGCAGCTTCTGGGGGCCCGGGGAGCTGTTTTTT
TRBV7-2	once	TRBJ1-2	TRBD1	CASSPSTGIYGYTF	TGTGCCAGCAGCCCATCGACAGGGATCTATGGCTACACCTTC
TRBV18	-	TRBJ2-7	-	CASTSEGAGGEQYF	TGTGCCAGCACGTCGGAGGGGGCCGGAGGCGAGCAGTACTTC
TRBV20-1	-	TRBJ1-5	-	CSASDRGGPQHF	TGCAGTGCTAGTGACCGGGGTGGGCCCCAGCATTTT
TRBV19	-	TRBJ1-4	-	CASSKPGLGEKLFF	TGTGCCAGTAGTAAGCCAGGGTTGGGTGAAAAACTGTTTTTT
TRBV4-1	-	TRBJ1-4	-	CASSQAGGVNEKLFF	TGCGCCAGCAGCCAAGCGGGGGGGGTTAATGAAAAACTGTTTTTT
TRBV29-1	-	TRBJ1-3	-	CSAGAGRGNTIYF	TGCAGCGCTGGAGCCGGGAGGGGAAACACCATATATTTT
TRBV7-2	-	TRBJ2-4	-	CASSLSGGTGLLVQYF	TGTGCCAGCAGCCTATCGGGCGGGACGGGTCTCTTAGTTCAGTACTTC
TRBV7-9	-	TRBJ2-3	TRBD2	CASRVASGIKGADTQYF	TGTGCCAGTAGGGTGGCTAGCGGGATAAAAGGCGCAGATACGCAGTATTTT
TRBV3-1/TRBV3-2	-	TRBJ2-7	-	CASSGDIPYEQYF	TGTGCCAGCAGCGGGGACATTCCCTACGAGCAGTACTTC